The 20 T cell receptor beta chains below were found in one sample sequenced in a study of somatic mutations in cytotoxic T cells in rheumatoid arthritis. Measured with immunoSEQ multiplex PCR; TCRdb has only the in-frame clones, and not every one. The sample lists tens of thousands of clones, 78% occurring once. The sequenced sample consisted of CD8+ T cells sorted from blood. The receptor source for this set is an adult with rheumatoid arthritis.

The J gene is TRBJ1-1, the V gene TRBV7-8; D is uncertain. Germline values: CDR1 SGHVS, CDR2 FQNEAQ. Trimming shortened V by 1 base and J by 1 base, and 10 bases separated the two germline ends. This CDR3 is built from 15 residues. The DNA for the CDR3 is TGTGCCAGCAGCTTAGATAGCTTTGCGAACACTGAAGCTTTCTTT. Amino acids: CASSLDSFANTEAFF.

This clone was detected only a few times. This chain uses TRBV7-9 with TRBJ2-5; 7 bases agree with TRBD2. This CDR3 contains 16 residues. Germline assignment: CDR1 SEHNR and CDR2 FQNEAQ (reference sequence). The J segment lost 5 bases and the V segment lost 4 bases, leaving 13 bases of the junction unmatched. The CDR3 DNA follows: TGTGCCAGCAGCTCTGGGGGGGGTTTTCTTGTCGAGACCCAGTACTTC. It is translated as CASSSGGGFLVETQYF. Combining the CDR3 with reference TRBV7-9 and TRBJ2-5 gives the whole variable domain DTGVSQNPRHKITKRGQNVTFRCDPISEHNRLYWYRQTLGQGPEFLTYFQNEAQLEKSRLLSDRFSAERPKGSFSTLEIQRTEQGDSAMYLCASSSGGGFLVETQYFGPGTRLLVL.

The V and J genes are TRBV5-6 and TRBJ2-3, with 8 bases that match TRBD2. The V and J ends lost 1 base and 4 bases, in that order; junction bases with no gene match: 2. The CDR3 runs 14 residues. The germline V gene has CDR1 SGHDT and CDR2 YYEEEE. The CDR3, as DNA: TGTGCCAGCAGCTTGAGCGGGAGTGCAGATACGCAGTATTTT. Protein product: CASSLSGSADTQYF. Full variable domain (outside the CDR3, taken from reference TRBV5-6 and TRBJ2-3): DAGVTQSPTHLIKTRGQQVTLRCSPKSGHDTVSWYQQALGQGPQFIFQYYEEEERQRGNFPDRFSGHQFPNYSSELNVNALLLGDSALYLCASSLSGSADTQYFGPGTRLTVL.

This clone was observed once. CDR3 DNA sequence: TGTGCCAGTAGTATAGATCTAGGATTCCCCTACGAGCAGTACTTC. Translation gives CASSIDLGFPYEQYF. V is TRBV19 and J is TRBJ2-7; no clear D. The ends were cut back, 0 bases at V and 2 bases at J, with 11 bases in the middle. This CDR3 has 15 residues. CDR1 and CDR2 from the germline V gene are LNHDA and SQIVND (reference sequence).

This clone occurred a few times. The V gene is TRBV13, the J gene TRBJ1-1; D might be TRBD1 (5 bases). Germline V gene data show CDR1 as PRHDT and CDR2 as FYEKMQ (reference sequence). V dropped 5 bases and J dropped 11 bases, with 33 bases sitting between them. The CDR3 covers 18 residues. The CDR3 reads CASSSGGGPHPPTREAFF. CDR3 nucleotides: TGTGCCAGCAGCAGTGGGGGTGGGCCCCACCCCCCGACCCGGGAGGCTTTCTTT.

This rearrangement joins TRBV7-9 to TRBJ1-1; no reliable D call. The V gene's germline CDR1 is SEHNR and CDR2 FQNEAQ (reference sequence). Trimming took off 3 bases at V and 1 base at J, with 6 bases between the two ends. There are 13 residues in the CDR3. The CDR3 bases are TGTGCCAGCAGCTTTGGAAGGAACACTGAAGCTTTCTTT. Translating it yields CASSFGRNTEAFF.

The chain links TRBV19 to TRBJ2-7; D is perhaps TRBD1 (5 bases). CDR1 is LNHDA and CDR2 is SQIVND in the germline V gene (reference sequence). Trimming removed 5 bases from V and 2 bases from J, with 10 bases in between. The CDR3 covers 13 residues. This CDR3 reads CASSYRQTYEQYF. The DNA for the CDR3 is TGTGCCAGTAGTTACAGGCAAACCTACGAGCAGTACTTC.

The chain uses TRBV7-9 and TRBJ1-4; the D gene is possibly TRBD1 (5 bases). Trimming took off 6 bases at V and 8 bases at J, with 22 bases between the two ends. The CDR3 totals 16 residues. Germline V CDR1 and CDR2: SEHNR, FQNEAQ (reference sequence). The CDR3 coding sequence is TGTGCCAGCAGGGCTGGGACTCCCCTCAGGGAGGAAAAACTGTTTTTT. Protein: CASRAGTPLREEKLFF.

This clone was recorded only once. V is TRBV7-6 and J is TRBJ1-5, with 8 nucleotides matching TRBD1. The V gene's germline CDR1 is SGHVS and CDR2 FNYEAQ. The length of the CDR3 is 15 residues. Losses at the gene ends were 1 base for V and 4 bases for J; bases not matched to a gene: 3. Here the CDR3 reads CASSLDRGFNQPQHF. CDR3 nucleotides: TGTGCCAGCAGCTTAGACAGGGGGTTTAATCAGCCCCAGCATTTT.

The chain is built from TRBV29-1 and TRBJ2-5; D uncertain. The V gene's germline CDR1 is SQVTM and CDR2 ANQGSEA. V gave up 0 bases and J gave up 8 bases, with 4 bases separating them. The CDR3 spans 10 residues. Here the CDR3 DNA reads TGCAGCGTTGAAGAGTCCACCCAGTACTTC. Residues: CSVEESTQYF.

This clone occurred a few times. V is TRBV11-2 and J is TRBJ2-2; D is unresolved. The germline V gene encodes CDR1 SGHAT and CDR2 FQNNGV. The CDR3 runs 12 residues. Trimming pared 5 bases from V and 5 bases from J, leaving 6 bases between. The CDR3 loop is CASSLRTGELFF. CDR3 in DNA: TGTGCCAGCAGCCTGAGGACCGGGGAGCTGTTTTTT.

This chain links TRBV6-1 with TRBJ2-7; 12 bases match TRBD2. The CDR3 extends over 15 amino acids. With 5 bases clipped from V and 2 bases from J, the junction kept 4 bases outside the gene matches. Germline assignment: CDR1 MNHNS and CDR2 SASEGT. This CDR3 reads CASSLLAGGPYEQYF. The CDR3 nucleotides read TGTGCCAGCAGTCTCCTAGCGGGAGGGCCCTACGAGCAGTACTTC.

The chain recombines TRBV28 with TRBJ1-5; D uncertain. V lost 5 bases and J 6 bases, leaving 11 bases between the germline ends. Germline values: CDR1 MDHEN, CDR2 SYDVKM. This CDR3 spans 13 amino acids. CDR3 loop: CASSPNNRQPQHF. The CDR3 DNA reads as TGTGCCAGCAGTCCTAACAATCGTCAGCCCCAGCATTTT.

The chain is built from TRBV9 and TRBJ2-2, with D possibly being TRBD1 (5 bases). Germline V gene lookup returns CDR1 SGDLS and CDR2 YYNGEE. CDR3 length: 14 residues. Trimming took 0 bases from V and 5 from J, leaving 8 bases between them. CDR3 region: CASSVAPGTGELFF. Written as DNA, the CDR3 is TGTGCCAGCAGCGTAGCTCCAGGGACCGGGGAGCTGTTTTTT.

This chain uses TRBV5-4 with TRBJ2-5, with 13 bases lining up with TRBD2. The CDR3 length is 16 residues. Germline CDR1 is SGHNT and CDR2 is YYREEE (reference sequence). J lost 0 bases, V lost 5 bases, and 4 bases had no gene match. CDR3 residues: CASRDGLAGDQETQYF. The CDR3 DNA is TGTGCCAGCAGGGACGGACTAGCGGGGGACCAAGAGACCCAGTACTTC.

This chain connects TRBV15 to TRBJ2-1, with TRBD2 matching over 10 bases. CDR3 length: 14 amino acids. Per the germline V gene, CDR1 is LNHNV and CDR2 is YYDKDF (reference sequence). After removal of 0 bases from V and 16 bases from J, the junction contained 9 bases not matched to a gene. This chain's CDR3 is CATSRDLAPSGSFF. DNA of the CDR3: TGTGCCACCAGCAGAGATCTTGCTCCTAGCGGGAGCTTCTTC.

This clone was observed a handful of times. This chain links TRBV5-1 with TRBJ2-1; unclear D gene. The CDR3 length is 16 residues. The germline V gene has CDR1 SGHRS and CDR2 YFSETQ. V gave up 2 bases and J gave up 0 bases, with 12 bases separating them. DNA for the CDR3: TGCGCCAGCAGCTTCATTCCGGGTCACTCCTACAATGAGCAGTTCTTC. Amino acid sequence: CASSFIPGHSYNEQFF.

The rearrangement joins TRBV27 to TRBJ2-7; D is unclear. This CDR3 is built from 12 residues. The germline CDR1 and CDR2 sequences are MNHEY and SMNVEV (reference sequence). The V end was cut by 5 bases, the J end by 2 bases, with 7 bases between. The CDR3 protein is CASSPNPYEQYF. The CDR3 DNA sequence: TGTGCCAGCAGTCCAAACCCCTACGAGCAGTACTTC.

V is TRBV9 and J is TRBJ2-1; the D is unclear. Between the trimmed V and J ends, which lost 5 bases and 10 bases, there was a span of 16 bases. Germline CDR1 reads SGDLS; CDR2 reads YYNGEE. The CDR3 contains 13 residues. The CDR3 loop reads CASSPSAYTEQFF. CDR3 coding DNA: TGTGCCAGCAGTCCCTCGGCGTACACGGAGCAGTTCTTC.

The rearrangement links TRBV7-9 to TRBJ2-7; 9 positions match TRBD1. The V gene end was trimmed by 5 bases and the J gene end by 2 bases; junction bases not matched to a gene: 7. This CDR3 contains 15 residues. Germline values: CDR1 SEHNR, CDR2 FQNEAQ (reference sequence). The CDR3 region has the DNA TGTGCCAGCAGCGCACAGGGGGCAAACCCCTACGAGCAGTACTTC. Its translation is CASSAQGANPYEQYF.